This TCR beta chain was observed in a study of cytotoxic CD8 clonotypes in ibrutinib-treated CLL (dated by TCRdb to 2020 to 2022). Regarding the study in general: The cohort included about 15 treatment-naive and ten to twelve relapsed/refractory patients; 17 to 18 were IGHV unmutated. Responses were partial in some 24 patients and complete in 2; after median around 65 months follow-up, roughly 14 stayed in remission and some twelve progressed. Response samples were obtained after a median of around 11 months of treatment, with a range of about 6 to 36 months. On average, each sample yielded around 250,000 productive templates and under 95,000 productive rearrangements. Of the approximately 94 people in the trial, approximately 26 had longitudinal samples available. Cryopreserved peripheral blood mononuclear cells were collected at three points: before therapy, at response, and at either sustained remission or disease progression. Patients were still on ibrutinib when every remission and progressive disease sample was collected. Results the study describes overall, beyond this receptor: An increase in clonality was observed at ibrutinib response, with clonality remaining stable during sustained remission and falling back toward baseline at progression. Sustained-remission and progressing patients did not have matched sampling times, and lymph node repertoires were not examined. Baseline clonality was found to be higher than that of age-matched healthy donors and was strongly correlated with circulating CD8+ T-cell counts. Public clonotypes were rare and either shrank or stayed stable during treatment, and the rise in clonality at ibrutinib response reflected expansion of private clonotypes.

Of note for this clone: No antigen is known for it. Base qualities are missing; no much larger clone stands one base away.

Each clonotype received, on average, 10x coverage in deep resolution sequencing performed on a MiSeq, where the target depth lay between 1 in 1 million and 1 in 200,000 T cells. TCR beta libraries were generated with the immunoSEQ hsTCRB Kit. The study's own analysis went as follows. ImmunoSEQ Data Assistant and ImmunoSEQ Analyzer were used for data analysis, and V, D and J genes were assigned according to IMGT definitions. Clonality was computed as one minus normalized Shannon entropy of productive rearrangement frequencies, ranging from 0 to 1. Public clonotype analysis was restricted to overrepresented clonotypes comprising at least 0.05% of each patient's repertoire. Repertoires from some 13 age-matched healthy donors in immuneACCESS were used as clonality controls. TCRdb re-hosts the immuneACCESS table, in-frame sequences only. Its copies lack some clones; in the studies checked, an unresolved V gene accounts for under half of them, and the cause for the rest is not known. V and J calls and clone size are given by that table; D and trimming were obtained from the DNA. This sample has fewer than 90,000 clones in its table, and 68% of those were observed once. The ten largest clones take up approximately 5% of the sample.

Including cysteine and phenylalanine, the CDR3 has 13 amino acids. Only CDR3 DNA is held: 39 bases, read in frame from base 1. V was cut back by 5 bases and J by 3 bases, leaving a gap of 10 bases between them. For CDR1 and CDR2, the germline V gene (reference sequence) lists SEHNR and FQNEAQ. Per the publication, the time point label means: approximately eleven months on ibrutinib. Roughly 2 micrograms of genomic DNA were extracted from cryopreserved PBMCs for TCR beta library preparation. High-throughput TCR beta sequencing was performed on longitudinal blood samples from CLL patients receiving ibrutinib monotherapy. The patients took part in an open-label, single-center phase 2 trial of ibrutinib monotherapy.

The material sequenced was PBMCs, taken after 12 months of ibrutinib treatment. This TCR derives from a human donor with chronic lymphocytic leukemia. The sequence is built from TRBV7-9 and TRBJ1-2, and perhaps TRBD1 as D gene, on 6 matching bases. The nucleotides are TGTGCCAGCAGCCGGGCAGGGGACTATGGCTACACCTTC. This is translated as CASSRAGDYGYTF.